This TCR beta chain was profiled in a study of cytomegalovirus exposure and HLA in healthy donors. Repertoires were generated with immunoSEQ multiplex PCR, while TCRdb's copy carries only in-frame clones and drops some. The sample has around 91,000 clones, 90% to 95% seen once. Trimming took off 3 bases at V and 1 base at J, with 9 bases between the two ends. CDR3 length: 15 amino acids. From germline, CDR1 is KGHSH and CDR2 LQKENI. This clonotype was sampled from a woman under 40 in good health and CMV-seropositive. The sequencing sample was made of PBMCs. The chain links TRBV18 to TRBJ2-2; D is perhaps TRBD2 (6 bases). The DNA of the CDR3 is TGTGCCAGCTCACCGGAGGGAGAGAACACCGGGGAGCTGTTTTTT. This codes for CASSPEGENTGELFF.